This T cell receptor (beta chain) was identified in a study of long-term antiretroviral therapy in people with HIV. This clone was counted between two and nine times. Version v3.0 of the immunoSEQ assay was performed at survey level. TCRdb's copy holds only in-frame clones and misses some; the assay was immunoSEQ multiplex PCR. Here the sample spans 15,000 or so clones, approximately 80% being singletons. The germline CDR1 and CDR2 sequences are SNHLY and FYNNEI. Trimming cost V 6 bases and J 5 bases, with 6 bases left between them. The CDR3 is 11 amino acids. The clonotype originates from a middle-aged woman with HIV. The gene calls are TRBV2 and TRBJ2-3; D unresolved. This specimen consisted of unsorted PBMCs, obtained 0.5 years before starting antiretroviral therapy. Here the CDR3 reads CASRYGDTQYF. The CDR3 bases are TGTGCCAGCAGGTACGGAGATACGCAGTATTTT. The variable domain in full, completed from reference TRBV2 and TRBJ2-3, reads EPEVTQTPSHQVTQMGQEVILRCVPISNHLYFYWYRQILGQKVEFLVSFYNNEISEKSEIFDDQFSVERPDGSNFTLKIRSTKLEDSAMYFCASRYGDTQYFGPGTRLTVL.